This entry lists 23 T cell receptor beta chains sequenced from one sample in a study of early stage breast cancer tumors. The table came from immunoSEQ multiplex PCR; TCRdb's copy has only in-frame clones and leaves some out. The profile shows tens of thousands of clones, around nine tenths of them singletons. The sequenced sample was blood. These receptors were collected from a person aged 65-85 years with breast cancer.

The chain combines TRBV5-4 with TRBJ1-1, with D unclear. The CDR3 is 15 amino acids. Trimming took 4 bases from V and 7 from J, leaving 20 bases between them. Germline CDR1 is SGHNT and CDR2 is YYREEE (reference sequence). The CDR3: CASSPRATIRGEAFF. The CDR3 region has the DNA TGTGCCAGCAGCCCCCGGGCCACAATTCGGGGTGAAGCTTTCTTT.

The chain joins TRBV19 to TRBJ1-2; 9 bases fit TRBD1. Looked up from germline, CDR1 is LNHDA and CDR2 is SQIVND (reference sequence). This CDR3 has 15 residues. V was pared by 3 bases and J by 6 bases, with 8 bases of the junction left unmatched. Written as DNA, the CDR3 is TGTGCCAGTAGTATGGGCCGGGACAGGGACGATGGCTACACCTTC. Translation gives CASSMGRDRDDGYTF.

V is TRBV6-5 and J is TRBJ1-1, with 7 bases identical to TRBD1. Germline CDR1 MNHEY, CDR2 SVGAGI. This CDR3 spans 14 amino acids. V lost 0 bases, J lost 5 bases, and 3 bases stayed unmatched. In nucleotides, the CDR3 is TGTGCCAGCAGTTACTCTCCAGGGGGGACTGAAGCTTTCTTT. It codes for CASSYSPGGTEAFF.

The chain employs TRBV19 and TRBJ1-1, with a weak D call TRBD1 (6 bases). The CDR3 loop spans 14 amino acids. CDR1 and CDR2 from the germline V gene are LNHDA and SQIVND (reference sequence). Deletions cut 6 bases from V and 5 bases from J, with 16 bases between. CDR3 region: CASSLPPGETEAFF. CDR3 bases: TGTGCCAGTAGCCTCCCGCCAGGGGAAACTGAAGCTTTCTTT.

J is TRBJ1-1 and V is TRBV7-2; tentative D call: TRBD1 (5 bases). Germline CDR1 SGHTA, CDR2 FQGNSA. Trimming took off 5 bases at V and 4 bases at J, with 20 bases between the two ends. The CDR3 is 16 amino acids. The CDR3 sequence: CASSPVGGSGGTEAFF. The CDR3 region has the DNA TGTGCCAGCAGCCCGGTCGGAGGGAGTGGGGGCACTGAAGCTTTCTTT.

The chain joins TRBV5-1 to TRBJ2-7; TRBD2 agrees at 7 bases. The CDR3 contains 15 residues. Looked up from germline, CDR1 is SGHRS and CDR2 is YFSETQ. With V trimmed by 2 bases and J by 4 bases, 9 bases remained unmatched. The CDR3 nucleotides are TGCGCCAGCAGCTTATTAGGGACTAACTTATACGAGCAGTACTTC. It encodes CASSLLGTNLYEQYF.

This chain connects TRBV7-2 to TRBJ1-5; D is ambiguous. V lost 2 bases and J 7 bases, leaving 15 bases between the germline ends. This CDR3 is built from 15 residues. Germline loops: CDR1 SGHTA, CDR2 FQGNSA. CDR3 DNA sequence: TGTGCCAGCAGCTTACCCGGGAGCACCGGGCAGCCCCAGCATTTT. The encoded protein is CASSLPGSTGQPQHF.

DNA for the CDR3: TGTGCCAGCAGTGAGCGGGAGGGCTGGGATACGCAGTATTTT. Translating gives CASSEREGWDTQYF. The chain uses TRBV2 and TRBJ2-3, with 9 bases aligning to TRBD2. CDR1 and CDR2 (germline): SNHLY, FYNNEI. V dropped 3 bases and J dropped 6; count of bases not matched to a gene: 4. CDR3 length: 14 residues.

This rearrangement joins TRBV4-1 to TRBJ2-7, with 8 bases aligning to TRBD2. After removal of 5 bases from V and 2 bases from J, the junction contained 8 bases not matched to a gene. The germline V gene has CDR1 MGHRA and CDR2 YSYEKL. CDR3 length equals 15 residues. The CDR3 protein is CASSSLAGAPYEQYF. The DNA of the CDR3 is TGCGCCAGCAGCTCCCTAGCGGGTGCCCCCTACGAGCAGTACTTC.

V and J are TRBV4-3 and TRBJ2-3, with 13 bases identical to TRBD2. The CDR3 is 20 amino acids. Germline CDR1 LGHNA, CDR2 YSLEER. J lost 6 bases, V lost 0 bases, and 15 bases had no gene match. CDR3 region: CASSQDFSPGTSGAKDTQYF. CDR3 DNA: TGCGCCAGCAGCCAAGATTTTTCCCCCGGGACTAGCGGGGCCAAGGATACGCAGTATTTT.

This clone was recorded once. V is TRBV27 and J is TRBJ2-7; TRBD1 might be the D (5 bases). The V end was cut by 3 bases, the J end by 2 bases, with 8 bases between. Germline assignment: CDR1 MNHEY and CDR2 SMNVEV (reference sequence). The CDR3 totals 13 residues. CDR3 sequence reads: CASSFRVPYEQYF. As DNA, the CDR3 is TGTGCCAGCAGTTTCAGGGTACCCTACGAGCAGTACTTC.

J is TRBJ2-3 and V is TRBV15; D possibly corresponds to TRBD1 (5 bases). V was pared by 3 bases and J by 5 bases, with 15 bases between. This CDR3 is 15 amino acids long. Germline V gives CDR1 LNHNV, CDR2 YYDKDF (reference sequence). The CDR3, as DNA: TGTGCCACCAGCAGGGACGGCCACCAGGGAGATACGCAGTATTTT. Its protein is CATSRDGHQGDTQYF.

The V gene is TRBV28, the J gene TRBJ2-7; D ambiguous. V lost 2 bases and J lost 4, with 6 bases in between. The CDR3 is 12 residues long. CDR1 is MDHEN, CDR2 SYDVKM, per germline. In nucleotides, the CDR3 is TGTGCCAGCAGTTTAACGGTTTACGAGCAGTACTTC. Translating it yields CASSLTVYEQYF.

CDR3 sequence reads: CASSEDAGGNQPQHF. As DNA, the CDR3 is TGCGCCAGCAGTGAGGACGCAGGGGGCAATCAGCCCCAGCATTTT. The chain employs TRBV10-2 and TRBJ1-5; tentative D call: TRBD1 (6 bases). V was shortened by 2 bases and J by 2 bases, with 10 bases between the two germline ends. Germline V gives CDR1 WSHSY, CDR2 SAAADI. The CDR3 is 15 residues long.

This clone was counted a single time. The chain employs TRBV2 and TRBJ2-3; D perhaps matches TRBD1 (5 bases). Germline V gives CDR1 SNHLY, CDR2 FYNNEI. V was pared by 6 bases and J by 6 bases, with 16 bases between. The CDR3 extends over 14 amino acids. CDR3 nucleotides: TGTGCCAGCAGCCTCCCCATCAGGGCCGATACGCAGTATTTT. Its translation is CASSLPIRADTQYF.

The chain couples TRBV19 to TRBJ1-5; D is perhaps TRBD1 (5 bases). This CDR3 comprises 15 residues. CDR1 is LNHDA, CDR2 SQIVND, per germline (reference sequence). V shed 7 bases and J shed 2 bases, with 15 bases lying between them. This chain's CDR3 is CASTRVDKGNQPQHF. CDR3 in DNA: TGTGCCAGTACGAGAGTGGACAAGGGCAATCAGCCCCAGCATTTT.

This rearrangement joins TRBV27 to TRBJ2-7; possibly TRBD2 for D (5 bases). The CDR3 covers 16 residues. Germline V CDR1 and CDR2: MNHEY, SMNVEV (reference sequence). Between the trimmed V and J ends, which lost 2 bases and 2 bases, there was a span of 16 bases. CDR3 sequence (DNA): TGTGCCAGCAGTTTAAAAAGGGCTCGAGGGACCTACGAGCAGTACTTC. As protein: CASSLKRARGTYEQYF.

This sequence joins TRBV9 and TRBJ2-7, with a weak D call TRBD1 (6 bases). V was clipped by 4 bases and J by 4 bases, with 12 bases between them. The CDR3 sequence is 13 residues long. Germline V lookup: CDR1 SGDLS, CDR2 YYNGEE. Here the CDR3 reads CASSSGQPYEQYF. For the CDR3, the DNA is TGTGCCAGCAGCTCCGGACAGCCTTACGAGCAGTACTTC.

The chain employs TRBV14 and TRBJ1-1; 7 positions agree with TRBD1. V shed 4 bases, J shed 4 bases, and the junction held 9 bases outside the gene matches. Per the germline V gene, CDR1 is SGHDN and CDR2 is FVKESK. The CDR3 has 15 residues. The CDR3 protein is CASSPSTGRSTEAFF. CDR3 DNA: TGTGCCAGCAGCCCCTCGACAGGGCGCAGCACTGAAGCTTTCTTT.

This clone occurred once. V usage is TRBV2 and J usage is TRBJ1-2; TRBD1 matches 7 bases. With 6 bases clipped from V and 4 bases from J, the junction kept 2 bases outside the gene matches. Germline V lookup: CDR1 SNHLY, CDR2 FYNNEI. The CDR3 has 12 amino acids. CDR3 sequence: CASRQGGYGYTF. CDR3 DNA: TGTGCCAGCAGGCAGGGGGGCTATGGCTACACCTTC.

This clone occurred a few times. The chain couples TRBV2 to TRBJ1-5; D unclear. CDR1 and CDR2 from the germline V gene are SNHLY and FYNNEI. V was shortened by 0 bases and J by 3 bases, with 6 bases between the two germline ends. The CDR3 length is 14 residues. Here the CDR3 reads CASSEARSNQPQHF. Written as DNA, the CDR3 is TGTGCCAGCAGTGAAGCGCGGTCCAATCAGCCCCAGCATTTT.

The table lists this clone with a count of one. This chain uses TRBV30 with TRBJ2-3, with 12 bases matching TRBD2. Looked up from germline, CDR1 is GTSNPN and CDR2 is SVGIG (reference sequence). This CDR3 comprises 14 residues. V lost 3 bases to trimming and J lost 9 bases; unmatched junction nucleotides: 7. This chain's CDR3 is CAWSARTSGETQYF. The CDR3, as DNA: TGTGCCTGGAGCGCCCGGACTAGCGGGGAAACGCAGTATTTT.

CDR3 in amino acids: CASSLVAGGSGEQFF. DNA of the CDR3: TGTGCCAGCAGCTTGGTAGCGGGAGGATCCGGTGAGCAGTTCTTC. V gene TRBV13 combines with J gene TRBJ2-1, with 10 bases that match TRBD2. CDR3 length equals 15 residues. After removal of 3 bases from V and 9 bases from J, the junction contained 8 bases not matched to a gene. Germline V gene data show CDR1 as PRHDT and CDR2 as FYEKMQ (reference sequence).